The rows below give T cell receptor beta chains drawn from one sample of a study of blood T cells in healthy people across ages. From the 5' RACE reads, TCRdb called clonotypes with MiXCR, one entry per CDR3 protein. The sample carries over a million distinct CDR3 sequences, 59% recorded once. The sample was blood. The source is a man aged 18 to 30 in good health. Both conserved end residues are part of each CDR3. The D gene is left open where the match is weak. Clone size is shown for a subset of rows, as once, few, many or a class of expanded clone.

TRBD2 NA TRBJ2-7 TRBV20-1 CSATIAGWSSYEQYF TGCAGTGCTACCATAGCGGGTTGGAGCTCCTACGAGCAGTACTTC
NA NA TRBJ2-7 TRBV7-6 CASSSIGDYEQYF TGTGCCAGCAGCTCAATCGGGGACTACGAGCAGTACTTC
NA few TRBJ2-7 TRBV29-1 CSVTPGPSPYEQYF TGCAGCGTCACACCGGGTCCATCTCCCTACGAGCAGTACTTC
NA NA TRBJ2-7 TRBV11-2 CASSRPDSYYEQYF TGTGCCAGCAGCCGCCCGGACAGCTACTACGAGCAGTACTTC
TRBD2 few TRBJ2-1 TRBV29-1 CSVPTSEHNEQFF TGCAGCGTTCCTACTAGCGAACACAATGAGCAGTTCTTC
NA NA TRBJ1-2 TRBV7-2 CASSLGPAGYTF TGTGCCAGCAGCTTAGGTCCCGCTGGCTACACCTTC
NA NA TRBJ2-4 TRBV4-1 CASRPLTNSKHIQYF TGCGCCAGCAGACCACTGACTAACAGCAAGCACATTCAGTACTTC
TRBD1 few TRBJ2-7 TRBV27 CASSPVPGQGTHEQYF TGTGCCAGCAGTCCTGTCCCCGGACAGGGAACACACGAGCAGTACTTC
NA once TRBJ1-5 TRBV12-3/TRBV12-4 CASSFSDTYSNQPQHF TGTGCCAGCAGTTTTTCCGACACATATAGCAATCAGCCCCAGCATTTT
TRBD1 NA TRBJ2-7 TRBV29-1 CSAWDRGQDEQYF TGCAGCGCGTGGGACAGGGGCCAGGACGAGCAGTACTTC